This T cell receptor (beta chain) was recovered during a study of blood T cell repertoires in COVID-19. Germline V gene data show CDR1 as MGHDK and CDR2 as SYGVNS. V lost 0 bases and J lost 7; bases outside the gene matches: 11. The CDR3 consists of 18 residues. Only in-frame clones appear in the TCRdb table, and some are missing; sequencing was by immunoSEQ multiplex PCR. The sample lists 290,000 or so clones, around nine tenths occurring once. V usage is TRBV25-1 and J usage is TRBJ2-2; TRBD1 agrees at 10 bases. Sequencing was carried out using PBMCs or T cells enriched from blood (not recorded which). The source is a young woman who had recovered from COVID-19. Written as DNA, the CDR3 is TGTGCCAGCAGTGAATATTTCGGGACAGGGGATGAGAACGGGGAGCTGTTTTTT. It codes for CASSEYFGTGDENGELFF.